Described below is a single TCR beta chain sequence and its context. The antigen is undetermined. These data belong to a study of beta chain features in type 1 diabetes. At the level of the study: No patient-donor differences in age, gender, total cells or subset yield. Examination of sorted cells across all samples involved over 85,000,000 cells. Notes on the study in general: There was a moderate but significant shortening of TCRB CDR3s in all four CD4+ subsets of Type 1 diabetes patients. Short templates might get an advantage during PCR, and this would be equal in patients and controls. In comparison with healthy donors, patients had naive, central memory and Treg TCRB repertoires that appeared more similar.

The CDR3 loop spans 15 amino acids. Germline CDR1 and CDR2: SEHNR and FQNEAQ (reference sequence). V dropped 3 bases and J dropped 2; count of bases not matched to a gene: 4. What was sequenced were expressed TCRB transcripts, since all of the isolated RNA had been reverse transcribed. TCRdb keeps only in-frame clones here, not all; method: immunoSEQ multiplex PCR. The sample lists 500,000 to 800,000 clones, over 10% occurring once. J is TRBJ2-7 and V is TRBV7-9, with 10 bases aligning to TRBD2. Sequenced sample: naive CD4+ T cells from blood. This receptor was obtained from a man aged 25-45 years with type 1 diabetes. The CDR3 region is CASSFLSGGTYEQYF. The CDR3 DNA reads TGTGCCAGCAGCTTCCTTAGCGGGGGGACCTACGAGCAGTACTTC.